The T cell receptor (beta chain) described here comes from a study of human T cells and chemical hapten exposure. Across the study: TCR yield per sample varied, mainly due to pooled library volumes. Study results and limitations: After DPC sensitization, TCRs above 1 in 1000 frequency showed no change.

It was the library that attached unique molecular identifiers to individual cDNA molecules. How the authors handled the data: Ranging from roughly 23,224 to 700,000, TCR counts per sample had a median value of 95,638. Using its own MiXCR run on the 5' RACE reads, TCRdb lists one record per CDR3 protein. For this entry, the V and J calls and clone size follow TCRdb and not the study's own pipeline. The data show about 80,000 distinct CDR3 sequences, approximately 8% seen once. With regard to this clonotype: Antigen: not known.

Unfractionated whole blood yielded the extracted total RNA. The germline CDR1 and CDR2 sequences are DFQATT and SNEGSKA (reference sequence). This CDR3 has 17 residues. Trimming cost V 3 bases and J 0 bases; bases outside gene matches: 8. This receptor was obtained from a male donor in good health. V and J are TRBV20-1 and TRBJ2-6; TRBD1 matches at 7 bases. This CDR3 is CSARGTAHSSGANVLTF. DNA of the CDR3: TGCAGTGCTAGGGGGACAGCCCATAGCTCTGGGGCCAACGTCCTGACTTTC.